A single sample is the source of the 5 T cell receptor beta chains below, sequenced in a study of Graves' ophthalmopathy and Graves' hyperthyroidism. Researchers took RNA transcripts and amplified TCR beta CDR3 regions from them. An opening RT-PCR round employed HTBI primers and preceded a second-round multiplex PCR. TCRdb analysed the multiplex PCR reads with MiXCR anew, one entry per CDR3 protein. The top ten hold 3.5% to 5% of the sample, which has about 590,000 distinct CDR3 sequences, 39% seen once. Sequencing was performed on peripheral blood or thyroid tissue (not recorded which). These receptors all stem from an adult man with Graves' hyperthyroidism.

This chain uses TRBV19 with TRBJ1-1; no definite D call. Trimming took 3 bases from V and 4 from J, leaving 9 bases between them. The CDR3 consists of 13 residues. Looked up from germline, CDR1 is LNHDA and CDR2 is SQIVND (reference sequence). This chain's CDR3 is CASSIGQLTEAFF. The CDR3 DNA sequence: TGTGCCAGTAGTATCGGCCAGCTCACTGAAGCTTTCTTT.

The V call is TRBV15, the J call TRBJ2-5; 9 nucleotides align to TRBD2. Judging by the DNA end, TRBJ2-1 fits better; the J call may be wrong. Germline values: CDR1 LNHNV, CDR2 YYDKDF (reference sequence). The CDR3 contains 15 residues. The CDR3 sequence: CATSREAGGSDEQFF. In DNA form, the CDR3 reads TGTGCCACCAGCCGGGAAGCGGGAGGATCCGATGAGCAGTTCTTC.

The chain uses TRBV29-1 and TRBJ2-6, with 10 positions matching TRBD1. The V segment lost 3 bases and the J segment 0 bases; nucleotides outside the gene matches: 8. Germline V gene lookup returns CDR1 SQVTM and CDR2 ANQGSEA. The CDR3 has 18 residues. The DNA for the CDR3 is TGCAGCGTTGACTTGGCGGGACAGGGGAGCTCTGGGGCCAACGTCCTGACTTTC. Translating gives CSVDLAGQGSSGANVLTF.

In this sample, this clonotype turned up many times. The V call is TRBV9, the J call TRBJ2-5; D is undetermined. Looked up from germline, CDR1 is SGDLS and CDR2 is YYNGEE. Trimming removed 4 bases from V and 1 base from J, with 14 bases in between. The CDR3 contains 15 residues. The CDR3 bases are TGTGCCAGCAGCCCAAGAGTGACGATCCAAGAGACCCAGTACTTC. The encoded protein is CASSPRVTIQETQYF.

This clonotype was seen many times. The CDR3 sequence: CSARIGTGINEQYF. The CDR3 DNA is TGCAGTGCTAGAATAGGGACGGGGATCAACGAGCAGTACTTC. The V gene is TRBV20-1, the J gene TRBJ2-7; D may correspond to TRBD1 or TRBD2 (5 bases each). Germline V CDR1 and CDR2: DFQATT, SNEGSKA (reference sequence). This CDR3 spans 14 amino acids. V lost 2 bases, J lost 5 bases, and 16 bases lay in between.